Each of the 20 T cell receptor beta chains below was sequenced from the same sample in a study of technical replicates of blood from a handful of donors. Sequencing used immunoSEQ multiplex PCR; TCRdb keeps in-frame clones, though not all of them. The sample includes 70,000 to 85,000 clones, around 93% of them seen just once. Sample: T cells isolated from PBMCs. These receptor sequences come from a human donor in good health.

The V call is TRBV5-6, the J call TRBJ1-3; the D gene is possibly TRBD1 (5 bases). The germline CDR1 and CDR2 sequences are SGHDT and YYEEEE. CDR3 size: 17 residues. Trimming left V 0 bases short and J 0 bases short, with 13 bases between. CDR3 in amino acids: CASSLGTTINSGNTIYF. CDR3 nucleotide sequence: TGTGCCAGCAGCTTGGGGACAACGATCAACTCTGGAAACACCATATATTTT.

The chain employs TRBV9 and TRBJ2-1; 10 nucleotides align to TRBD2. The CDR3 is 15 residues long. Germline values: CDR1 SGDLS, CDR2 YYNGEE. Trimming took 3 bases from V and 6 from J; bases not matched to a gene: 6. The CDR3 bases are TGTGCCAGCAGCGCCCTAAGCGGGAGGGCCAATGAGCAGTTCTTC. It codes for CASSALSGRANEQFF. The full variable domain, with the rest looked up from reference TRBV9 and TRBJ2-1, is DSGVTQTPKHLITATGQRVTLRCSPRSGDLSVYWYQQSLDQGLQFLIQYYNGEERAKGNILERFSAQQFPDLHSELNLSSLELGDSALYFCASSALSGRANEQFFGPGTRLTVL.

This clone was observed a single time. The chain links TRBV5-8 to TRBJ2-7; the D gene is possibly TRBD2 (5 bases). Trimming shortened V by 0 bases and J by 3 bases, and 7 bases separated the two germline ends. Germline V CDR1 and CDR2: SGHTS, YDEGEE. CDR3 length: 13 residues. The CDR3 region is CASSLGRDYEQYF. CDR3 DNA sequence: TGTGCCAGCAGCTTGGGTCGGGACTACGAGCAGTACTTC.

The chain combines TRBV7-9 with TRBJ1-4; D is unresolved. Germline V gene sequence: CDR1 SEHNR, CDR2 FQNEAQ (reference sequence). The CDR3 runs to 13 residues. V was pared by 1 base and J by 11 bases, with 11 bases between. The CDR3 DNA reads TGTGCCAGCAGCTTAGACCGCGCTGAGAAACTGTTTTTT. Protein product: CASSLDRAEKLFF.

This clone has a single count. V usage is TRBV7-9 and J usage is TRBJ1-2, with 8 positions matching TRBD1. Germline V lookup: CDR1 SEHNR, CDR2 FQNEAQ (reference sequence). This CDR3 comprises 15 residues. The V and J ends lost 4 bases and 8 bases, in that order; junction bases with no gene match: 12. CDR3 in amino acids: CASSSGRQGAGGYTF. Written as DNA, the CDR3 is TGTGCCAGCAGCTCCGGACGGCAGGGGGCAGGAGGCTACACCTTC. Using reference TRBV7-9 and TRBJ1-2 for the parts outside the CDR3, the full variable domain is DTGVSQNPRHKITKRGQNVTFRCDPISEHNRLYWYRQTLGQGPEFLTYFQNEAQLEKSRLLSDRFSAERPKGSFSTLEIQRTEQGDSAMYLCASSSGRQGAGGYTFGSGTRLTVV.

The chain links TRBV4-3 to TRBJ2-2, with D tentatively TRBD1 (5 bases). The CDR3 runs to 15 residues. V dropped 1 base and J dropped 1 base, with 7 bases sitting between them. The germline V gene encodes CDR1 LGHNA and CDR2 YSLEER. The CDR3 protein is CASSQGDRNTGELFF. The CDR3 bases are TGCGCCAGCAGCCAAGGAGACAGGAACACCGGGGAGCTGTTTTTT.

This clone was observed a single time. The CDR3 nucleotides are TGTGCCATCAGTGAGTCGTATAAGGGGTCCGCTGAAGCTTTCTTT. As protein: CAISESYKGSAEAFF. This chain links TRBV10-3 with TRBJ1-1, with D tentatively TRBD1 (5 bases). The CDR3 runs to 15 residues. CDR1 is ENHRY, CDR2 SYGVKD, per germline. V gave up 0 bases and J gave up 6 bases, with 14 bases separating them.

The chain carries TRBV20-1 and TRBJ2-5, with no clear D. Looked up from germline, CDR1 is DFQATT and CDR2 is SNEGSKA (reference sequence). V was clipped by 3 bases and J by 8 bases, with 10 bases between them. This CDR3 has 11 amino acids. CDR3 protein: CSARETRTQYF. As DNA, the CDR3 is TGCAGTGCTAGGGAGACTCGAACCCAGTACTTC.

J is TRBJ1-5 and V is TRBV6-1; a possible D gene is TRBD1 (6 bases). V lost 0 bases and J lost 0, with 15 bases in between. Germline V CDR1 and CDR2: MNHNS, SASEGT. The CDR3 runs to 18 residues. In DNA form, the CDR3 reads TGTGCCAGCAGTGAAGCGACAGGCGGCAGGCATAGCAATCAGCCCCAGCATTTT. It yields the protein CASSEATGGRHSNQPQHF.

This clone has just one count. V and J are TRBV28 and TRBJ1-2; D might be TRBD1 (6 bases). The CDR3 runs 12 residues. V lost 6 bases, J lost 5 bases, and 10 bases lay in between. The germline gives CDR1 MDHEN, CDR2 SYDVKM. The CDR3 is CASSSDRYGYTF. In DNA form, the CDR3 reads TGTGCCAGCAGCTCCGACAGGTATGGCTACACCTTC.

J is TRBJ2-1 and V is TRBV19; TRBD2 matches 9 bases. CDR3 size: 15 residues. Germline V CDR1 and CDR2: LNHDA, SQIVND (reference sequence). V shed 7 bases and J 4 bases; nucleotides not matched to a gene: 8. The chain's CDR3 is CASTASGASYNEQFF. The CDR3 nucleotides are TGTGCCAGTACTGCTAGCGGGGCAAGTTACAATGAGCAGTTCTTC. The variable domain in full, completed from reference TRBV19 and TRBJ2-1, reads DGGITQSPKYLFRKEGQNVTLSCEQNLNHDAMYWYRQDPGQGLRLIYYSQIVNDFQKGDIAEGYSVSREKKESFPLTVTSAQKNPTAFYLCASTASGASYNEQFFGPGTRLTVL.

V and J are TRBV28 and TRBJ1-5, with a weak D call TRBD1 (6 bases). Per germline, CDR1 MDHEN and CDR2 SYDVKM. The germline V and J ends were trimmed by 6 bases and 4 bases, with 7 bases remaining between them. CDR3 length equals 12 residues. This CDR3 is CASSTGNQPQHF. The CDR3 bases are TGTGCCAGCAGCACAGGGAATCAGCCCCAGCATTTT.

DNA of the CDR3: TGTGCCAGCTCACCCATACCACAGGGGCACAATCAGCCCCAGCATTTT. It codes for CASSPIPQGHNQPQHF. The V gene is TRBV18, the J gene TRBJ1-5, with TRBD1 matching over 7 bases. V shed 3 bases and J 3 bases; nucleotides not matched to a gene: 8. Germline CDR1 KGHSH, CDR2 LQKENI. CDR3 length: 16 residues.

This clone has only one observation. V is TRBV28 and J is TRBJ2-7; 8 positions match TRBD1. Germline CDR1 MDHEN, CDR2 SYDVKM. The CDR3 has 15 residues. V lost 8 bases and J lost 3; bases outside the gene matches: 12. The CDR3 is CASRTTGQGGYEQYF. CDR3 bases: TGTGCCAGCCGAACAACCGGACAGGGTGGCTACGAGCAGTACTTC.

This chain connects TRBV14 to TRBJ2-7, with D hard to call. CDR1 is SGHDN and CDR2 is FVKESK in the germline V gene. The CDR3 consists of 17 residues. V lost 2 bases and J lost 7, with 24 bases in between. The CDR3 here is CASSQSHKTLSYVEQYF. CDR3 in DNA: TGTGCCAGCAGCCAATCCCATAAAACTCTATCCTACGTGGAGCAGTACTTC.

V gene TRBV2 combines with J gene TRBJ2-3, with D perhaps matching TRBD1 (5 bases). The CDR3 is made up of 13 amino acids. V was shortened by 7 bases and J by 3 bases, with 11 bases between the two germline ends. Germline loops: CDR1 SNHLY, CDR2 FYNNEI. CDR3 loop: CASNLGRTDTQYF. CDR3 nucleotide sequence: TGTGCCAGCAACTTGGGGCGGACAGATACGCAGTATTTT.

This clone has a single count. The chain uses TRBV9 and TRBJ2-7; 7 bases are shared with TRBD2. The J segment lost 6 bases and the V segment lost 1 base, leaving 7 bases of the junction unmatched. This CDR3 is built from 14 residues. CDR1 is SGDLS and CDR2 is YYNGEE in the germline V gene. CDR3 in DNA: TGTGCCAGCAGCGTAAGCGGGATCTCGATCGAGCAGTACTTC. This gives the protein CASSVSGISIEQYF.

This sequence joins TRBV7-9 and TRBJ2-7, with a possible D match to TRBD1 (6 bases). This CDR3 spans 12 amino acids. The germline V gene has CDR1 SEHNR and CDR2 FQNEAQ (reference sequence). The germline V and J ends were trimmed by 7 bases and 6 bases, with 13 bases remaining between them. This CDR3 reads CASNKQGTEQYF. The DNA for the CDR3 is TGTGCCAGCAACAAACAGGGTACCGAGCAGTACTTC.

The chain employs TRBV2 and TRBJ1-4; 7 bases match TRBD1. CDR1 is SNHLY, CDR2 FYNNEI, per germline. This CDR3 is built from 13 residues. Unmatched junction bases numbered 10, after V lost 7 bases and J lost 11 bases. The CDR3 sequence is CASILGQATKLFF. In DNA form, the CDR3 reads TGTGCCAGCATTTTAGGACAGGCTACTAAACTGTTTTTT.

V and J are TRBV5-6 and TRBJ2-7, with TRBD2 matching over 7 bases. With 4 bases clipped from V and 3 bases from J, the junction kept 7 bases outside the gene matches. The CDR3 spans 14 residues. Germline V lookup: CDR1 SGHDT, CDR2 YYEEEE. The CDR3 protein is CASSPGGGGYEQYF. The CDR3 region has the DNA TGTGCCAGCAGCCCGGGGGGTGGGGGCTACGAGCAGTACTTC.